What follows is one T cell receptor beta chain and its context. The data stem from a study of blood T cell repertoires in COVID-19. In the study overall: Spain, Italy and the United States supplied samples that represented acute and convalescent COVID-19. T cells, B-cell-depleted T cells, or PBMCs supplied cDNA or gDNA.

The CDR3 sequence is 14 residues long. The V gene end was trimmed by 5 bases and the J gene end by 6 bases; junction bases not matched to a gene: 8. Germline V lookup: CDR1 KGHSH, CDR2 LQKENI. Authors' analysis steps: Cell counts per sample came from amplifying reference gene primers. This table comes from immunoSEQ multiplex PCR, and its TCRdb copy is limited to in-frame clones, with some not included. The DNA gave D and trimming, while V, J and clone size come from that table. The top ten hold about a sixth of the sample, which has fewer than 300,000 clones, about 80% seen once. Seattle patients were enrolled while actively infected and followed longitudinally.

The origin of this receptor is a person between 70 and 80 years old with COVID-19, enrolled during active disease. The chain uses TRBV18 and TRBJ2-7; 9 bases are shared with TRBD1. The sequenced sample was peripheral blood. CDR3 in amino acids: CASSTGQGVGEQYF. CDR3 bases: TGTGCCAGCTCAACGGGACAGGGCGTCGGCGAGCAGTACTTC.